The rows below give T cell receptor beta chains drawn from one sample of a study of T-cell reconstitution after alpha-beta-depleted transplantation in children. TCRdb reanalysed the PCR reads using MiXCR and keeps one entry per CDR3 protein. The table lists about a million distinct CDR3 sequences, roughly 29% of them singletons. This specimen consisted of PBMCs, mostly from graft donor cells, obtained 360 days after TCRalphabeta/CD19-depleted stem cell transplant. These TCRs come from a boy in the first two years of life who had a stem cell transplant for SCID, so the T cells may come from the graft donor. The CDR3 runs from the conserved cysteine through the conserved F or W. Fields, in order: D gene, clone size, J gene, V gene, CDR3 protein, CDR3 DNA. D genes are given only for firm matches. Expanded clones are given a class, and other clones once, few, many or no size at all.

-,-,TRBJ2-5,TRBV6-1,CASSPTGTYQETQYF,TGTGCCAGCAGCCCAACCGGGACGTATCAAGAGACCCAGTACTTC
-,few,TRBJ1-1,TRBV7-9,CASSFETEAFF,TGTGCCAGCAGCTTCGAGACTGAAGCTTTCTTT
-,few,TRBJ1-1,TRBV29-1,CSGARDKYLNTEAFF,TGCAGCGGCGCCCGGGACAAGTACTTGAACACTGAAGCTTTCTTT
TRBD1,-,TRBJ1-5,TRBV28,CASSLFSSGGRQGGAGAQHF,TGTGCCAGCAGTTTATTTTCGAGTGGGGGTCGGCAGGGGGGTGCCGGGGCCCAGCATTTT
TRBD1,-,TRBJ2-5,TRBV6-1,CASTQRSRGRFLWETQYF,TGTGCCAGCACCCAAAGGAGCAGGGGGCGCTTTTTGTGGGAGACCCAGTACTTC
TRBD1,-,TRBJ1-1,TRBV28,CATAGQLNTEAFF,TGTGCCACCGCGGGACAGTTAAACACTGAAGCTTTCTTT
-,few,TRBJ2-1,TRBV20-1,CSATQGIDNEQFF,TGCAGTGCGACTCAGGGAATTGACAATGAGCAGTTCTTC
-,-,TRBJ2-1,TRBV4-3,CASSQDWHNEQFF,TGCGCCAGCAGCCAAGACTGGCACAATGAGCAGTTCTTC
-,-,TRBJ2-1,TRBV6-1,CASSELRGRLFYNEQFF,TGTGCCAGCAGTGAACTGCGGGGCAGGCTATTCTACAATGAGCAGTTCTTC
-,-,TRBJ1-2,TRBV7-9,CASSPLTVYGYTF,TGTGCCAGCAGCCCCCTGACTGTTTATGGCTACACCTTC
TRBD1,-,TRBJ2-1,TRBV12-3/TRBV12-4,CASSTHGTGGDLIKNEQFF,TGTGCCAGCAGTACCCACGGGACAGGGGGCGATTTAATAAAGAATGAGCAGTTCTTC
-,-,TRBJ2-7,TRBV4-3,CASSQAESGSYEQYF,TGCGCCAGCAGCCAAGCAGAGAGCGGTTCCTACGAGCAGTACTTC
-,few,TRBJ2-7,TRBV10-2,CASSESRGEQYF,TGCGCCAGCAGTGAGTCCCGGGGCGAGCAGTACTTC
TRBD1,few,TRBJ1-1,TRBV12-3/TRBV12-4,CASSWDRQNTEAFF,TGTGCCAGCAGTTGGGACAGGCAGAACACTGAAGCTTTCTTT
-,many,TRBJ2-1,TRBV5-1,CASRDFSNEQFF,TGCGCCAGCAGGGATTTTAGCAATGAGCAGTTCTTC
TRBD1,few,TRBJ2-3,TRBV9,CASSTGTGRAFMDTQYF,TGTGCCAGCAGTACCGGGACAGGCCGAGCTTTTATGGATACGCAGTATTTT
TRBD1,few,TRBJ2-7,TRBV12-3/TRBV12-4,CASSPHRQGKEEQYF,TGTGCCAGCAGCCCCCACCGACAGGGGAAGGAAGAGCAGTACTTC
TRBD1,-,TRBJ2-1,TRBV24-1,CATSDRQGGNYNEQFF,TGTGCCACCAGTGATCGACAGGGGGGGAACTACAATGAGCAGTTCTTC
-,-,TRBJ2-1,TRBV5-6,CAISLRTGGGSYNEQFF,TGTGCCATCAGCCTCCGGACCGGGGGAGGCTCCTACAATGAGCAGTTCTTC
TRBD1,few,TRBJ2-7,TRBV20-1,CSASKDRHEQYF,TGCAGTGCTAGTAAGGACAGGCACGAGCAGTACTTC
-,-,TRBJ1-1,TRBV20-1,CSASMGIMNTEAFF,TGCAGTGCTAGTATGGGAATCATGAACACTGAAGCTTTCTTT
-,few,TRBJ1-3,TRBV14,CASSQPGTSGNTIYF,TGTGCCAGCAGCCAGCCGGGCACCTCTGGAAACACCATATATTTT
-,-,TRBJ1-5,TRBV29-1,CSVDYLRGGRDQPQHF,TGCAGCGTTGATTACCTAAGAGGGGGTCGCGATCAGCCCCAGCATTTT
-,-,TRBJ1-1,TRBV9,CASSATGHLGNTEAFF,TGTGCCAGCAGCGCGACGGGACACCTGGGGAACACTGAAGCTTTCTTT
TRBD1,few,TRBJ1-1,TRBV28,CASSFGTGTLKAFF,TGTGCCAGCAGCTTCGGGACAGGTACATTAAAAGCTTTCTTT
TRBD1,-,TRBJ2-1,TRBV27,CASRTGARDEQFF,TGTGCCAGTCGGACAGGGGCACGGGATGAGCAGTTCTTC
TRBD1,few,TRBJ2-2,TRBV9,CASSANRGLDTGELFF,TGTGCCAGCAGCGCTAACAGGGGGCTCGACACCGGGGAGCTGTTTTTT
-,few,TRBJ2-5,TRBV5-1,CASLGDNQETQYF,TGCGCCAGCTTGGGGGACAACCAAGAGACCCAGTACTTC
-,-,TRBJ2-1,TRBV6-5,CASSRHGALDNEQFF,TGTGCCAGCAGTAGGCACGGAGCCCTCGACAATGAGCAGTTCTTC
TRBD2,-,TRBJ2-4,TRBV6-1,CASSPSRTGTNFGNIQYF,TGTGCCAGCAGTCCTAGCCGGACCGGGACTAATTTTGGGAACATTCAGTACTTC
TRBD1,-,TRBJ2-1,TRBV7-9,CASSFRDSTNEQFF,TGTGCCAGCAGCTTTCGGGACAGTACGAATGAGCAGTTCTTC
-,few,TRBJ2-1,TRBV7-9,CASRGTRLLDEQFF,TGTGCCAGCAGGGGGACTCGACTGCTCGATGAGCAGTTCTTC
-,-,TRBJ1-2,TRBV12-3/TRBV12-4,CASRVGSPYGYTF,TGTGCCAGCAGGGTGGGTAGCCCCTATGGCTACACCTTC
TRBD2,few,TRBJ2-3,TRBV20-1,CSAASLLAGNTDTQYF,TGCAGTGCTGCTAGCCTTCTAGCGGGGAACACAGATACGCAGTATTTT
TRBD2,-,TRBJ2-3,TRBV12-3/TRBV12-4,CASSLSRTSGSRSTDTQYF,TGTGCCAGCAGTTTATCCAGGACTAGCGGGAGTAGGAGCACAGATACGCAGTATTTT
TRBD1,-,TRBJ2-5,TRBV29-1,CSVARTGDGETQYF,TGCAGCGTTGCCCGGACAGGGGACGGGGAGACCCAGTACTTC
TRBD1,few,TRBJ2-7,TRBV29-1,CSVMTGVRGRQYF,TGCAGCGTGATGACAGGGGTAAGGGGCCGGCAGTACTTC
TRBD2,few,TRBJ2-3,TRBV24-1,CATSAPGLATDTQYF,TGTGCCACCAGTGCCCCGGGACTAGCGACAGATACGCAGTATTTT
-,few,TRBJ1-2,TRBV7-9,CASSLDMRGTGYGYTF,TGTGCCAGCAGCCTAGATATGCGCGGGACGGGCTATGGCTACACCTTC
-,-,TRBJ2-3,TRBV5-1,CASSLGSGATDTQYF,TGCGCCAGCAGCTTGGGTAGCGGAGCCACAGATACGCAGTATTTT
-,few,TRBJ1-1,TRBV12-3/TRBV12-4,CASSFGRVYSEAFF,TGTGCCAGCAGCTTCGGAAGGGTGTATTCTGAAGCTTTCTTT
-,few,TRBJ1-2,TRBV29-1,CSVAGGLGYTF,TGCAGCGTTGCTGGGGGGCTTGGCTACACCTTC
-,-,TRBJ1-1,TRBV4-2,CASSLGLIPEAFF,TGTGCCAGCAGCCTTGGCCTGATCCCTGAAGCTTTCTTT
-,-,TRBJ1-5,TRBV3-1,CASSRTDNQPQHF,TGTGCCAGCAGTCGGACGGACAATCAGCCCCAGCATTTT
-,-,TRBJ2-1,TRBV5-6,CASSLGGSYHNEQFF,TGTGCCAGCAGCTTGGGTGGTAGCTACCACAATGAGCAGTTCTTC
TRBD1,-,TRBJ1-5,TRBV30,CAWPTNSTRQGGNQPQHF,TGTGCCTGGCCAACAAACTCTACAAGACAGGGTGGCAATCAGCCCCAGCATTTT
TRBD2,many,TRBJ2-3,TRBV4-2,CASSQALAGGEDTQYF,TGTGCCAGCAGCCAAGCCCTAGCGGGGGGTGAAGATACGCAGTATTTT
TRBD2,-,TRBJ2-3,TRBV6-1,CASSKRTSGGAGADTQYF,TGTGCCAGCAGCAAAAGAACTAGCGGGGGGGCTGGCGCAGATACGCAGTATTTT
-,-,TRBJ2-3,TRBV24-1,CATSDLAGGGSTDTQYF,TGTGCCACCAGTGATTTGGCAGGGGGGGGTAGCACAGATACGCAGTATTTT
-,-,TRBJ1-3,TRBV12-3/TRBV12-4,CASSIPGNTIYF,TGTGCCAGCAGCATCCCCGGAAACACCATATATTTT
-,few,TRBJ1-2,TRBV27,CASRVSLAYGYTF,TGTGCCAGCAGAGTCAGTCTTGCCTATGGCTACACCTTC
TRBD2,-,TRBJ2-6,TRBV29-1,CSAGIRGAGANVLTF,TGCAGCGCTGGAATTCGGGGGGCTGGGGCCAACGTCCTGACTTTC
-,-,TRBJ2-1,TRBV24-1,CATSVGGGARQGREQFF,TGTGCCACCAGTGTGGGCGGGGGGGCCCGACAGGGGCGTGAGCAGTTCTTC
TRBD1,-,TRBJ2-5,TRBV7-9,CASSTHRGEETQYF,TGTGCCAGCAGCACCCACAGGGGAGAAGAGACCCAGTACTTC
TRBD2,few,TRBJ2-7,TRBV20-1,CSARDLPGGNYEQYF,TGCAGTGCTAGAGATCTCCCGGGGGGAAACTACGAGCAGTACTTC
TRBD2,many,TRBJ2-1,TRBV5-1,CATRTSGGGDEQFF,TGCGCCACCCGTACTAGCGGGGGAGGGGATGAGCAGTTCTTC